Below, 5 T cell receptor beta chains from the same sample are listed, as sequenced in a study of blood T cell repertoires in COVID-19. Profiled with immunoSEQ multiplex PCR; TCRdb holds only in-frame clones, not every one. The repertoire holds 400,000 to 450,000 clones, with approximately 89% as singletons. Source material: peripheral blood. The receptors here all came from a woman between 45 and 60 years old with COVID-19, enrolled during active disease.

This chain uses TRBV27 with TRBJ2-7; 7 bases agree with TRBD1. Trimming cost V 6 bases and J 3 bases; bases outside gene matches: 5. Per the germline V gene, CDR1 is MNHEY and CDR2 is SMNVEV (reference sequence). The CDR3 consists of 13 residues. The CDR3 is CASSRTGSYEQYF. The CDR3 nucleotides are TGTGCCAGCAGCCGGACAGGAAGCTACGAGCAGTACTTC.

The chain employs TRBV6-5 and TRBJ1-6; D unclear. Germline V gene lookup returns CDR1 MNHEY and CDR2 SVGAGI. The CDR3 consists of 15 residues. The ends were cut back, 0 bases at V and 5 bases at J, with 8 bases in the middle. This CDR3 reads CASSYSIQNNSPLHF. The CDR3 nucleotides are TGTGCCAGCAGTTACTCGATACAAAATAATTCACCCCTCCACTTT.

The gene calls are TRBV19 and TRBJ2-3; weak D call: TRBD1 (6 bases). The CDR3 consists of 15 residues. CDR1 is LNHDA, CDR2 SQIVND, per germline (reference sequence). Trimming left V 3 bases short and J 3 bases short, with 13 bases between. The CDR3 here is CASSIGQGSTDTQYF. The CDR3 DNA follows: TGTGCCAGTAGTATTGGGCAGGGGTCAACAGATACGCAGTATTTT.

V and J are TRBV5-1 and TRBJ1-5, with D possibly TRBD1 on 5 matching bases. Germline V lookup: CDR1 SGHRS, CDR2 YFSETQ. V lost 0 bases and J 4 bases, leaving 11 bases between the germline ends. The CDR3 consists of 15 residues. The CDR3 reads CASSLGDGGNQPQHF. CDR3 in DNA: TGCGCCAGCAGCTTGGGAGACGGGGGGAATCAGCCCCAGCATTTT.

This CDR3 reads CASSSPAVVSEGYTF. In DNA form, the CDR3 reads TGTGCCAGCAGCTCACCTGCGGTAGTGAGCGAAGGCTACACCTTC. The rearrangement joins TRBV11-2 to TRBJ1-2; D call uncertain. CDR3 length: 15 amino acids. Germline CDR1 is SGHAT and CDR2 is FQNNGV. Trimming shortened V by 4 bases and J by 8 bases, and 20 bases separated the two germline ends.